This TCR beta chain stems from a study of T cell responses to AZD1222 COVID-19 vaccine. The repertoire was sequenced with immunoSEQ multiplex PCR; TCRdb's copy has only in-frame clones and lacks some. The sample consists of 150,000 or so clones, roughly 90% of them appearing once. Germline V CDR1 and CDR2: SGHAT, FQNNGV. This CDR3 contains 15 residues. The V end was cut by 1 base, the J end by 5 bases, with 13 bases between. The sample here was peripheral blood, taken on day 0 of AZD1222 vaccination. The chain combines TRBV11-2 with TRBJ2-3, with D perhaps TRBD1 (5 bases). This receptor was obtained from an adult in good health. CDR3 nucleotides: TGTGCCAGCAGCTTAGGGTTGGGGCAAAGAGATACGCAGTATTTT. This codes for CASSLGLGQRDTQYF.